Included here is one T cell receptor beta chain sequence, with context. Trimming took off 4 bases at V and 5 bases at J, with 14 bases between the two ends. The CDR3 is 14 amino acids. The V gene's germline CDR1 is SGHAT and CDR2 FQNNGV. Original analysis: Amplification of reference gene primers was used by the study to estimate nucleated cell counts. Profiled with immunoSEQ multiplex PCR; TCRdb holds only in-frame clones, not every one. The V and J calls and clone size were taken over from that table, and D and trimming were inferred from the DNA. The data show roughly 32,000 clones, more than 70% seen once. This entry belongs to a study of blood T cell repertoires in COVID-19. Study-level background: Samples representing acute and convalescent COVID-19 were sourced from the United States, Italy and Spain. PBMCs, B-cell-depleted T cells, or T cells were the source of the cDNA or gDNA that made up the material.

The TCR comes from a man at least 80 years old with active or convalescent COVID-19. V and J are TRBV11-2 and TRBJ1-2; possible D gene TRBD1, 5 bases. The sequencing sample was made of peripheral blood. The CDR3 loop is CASSSRGIWYGYTF. The CDR3 nucleotides read TGTGCCAGCAGCTCTAGGGGAATATGGTATGGCTACACCTTC.